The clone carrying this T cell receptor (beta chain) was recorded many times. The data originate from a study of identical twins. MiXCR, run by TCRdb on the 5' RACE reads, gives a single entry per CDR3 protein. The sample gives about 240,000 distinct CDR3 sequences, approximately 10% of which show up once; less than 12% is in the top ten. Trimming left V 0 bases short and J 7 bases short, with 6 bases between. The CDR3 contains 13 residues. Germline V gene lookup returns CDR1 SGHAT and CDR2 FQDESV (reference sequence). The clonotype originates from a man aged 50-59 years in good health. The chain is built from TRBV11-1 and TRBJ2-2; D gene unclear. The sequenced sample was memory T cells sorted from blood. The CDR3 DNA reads TGTGCCAGCAGCTTAGCCTCTGGCGGGGAGCTGTTTTTT. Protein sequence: CASSLASGGELFF.